A selection of T cell receptor beta chains follows, all from one sample in a study of memory CD4+ T cells and cytomegalovirus serostatus. The data were produced by immunoSEQ multiplex PCR, yet TCRdb's version contains in-frame clones alone and is incomplete. Of 25,000 to 30,000 clones listed, over 70% are singletons. What was sequenced was memory CD4+ T cells from blood. The source is an adult in good health and CMV-seronegative. Each CDR3 is given with its conserved first and last residue. A D gene is named only where the DNA matches it firmly. Size is stated for part of the rows, as once, few or many counts, or as a class when the clone is expanded.

length	V	D	size	J	CDR3	DNA
14	TRBV21-1	.	once	TRBJ2-3	CAGRPSTSTDTQYF	TGTGCCGGGCGCCCGTCCACTAGCACAGATACGCAGTATTTT
13	TRBV11-2	.	.	TRBJ1-5	CASSSPGHQPQHF	TGTGCCAGCAGCTCCCCAGGGCATCAGCCCCAGCATTTT
14	TRBV4-2	.	.	TRBJ2-2	CASSQEVSSGELFF	TGTGCCAGCAGCCAAGAAGTTAGTTCCGGGGAGCTGTTTTTT
13	TRBV7-2	TRBD1	.	TRBJ1-1	CASSLTGDTEAFF	TGTGCCAGCAGCTTAACAGGGGACACTGAAGCTTTCTTT
13	TRBV6-5	.	.	TRBJ1-1	CASTGTRNTEAFF	TGTGCCAGCACCGGGACACGGAACACTGAAGCTTTCTTT
14	TRBV18	.	few	TRBJ1-5	CASSRGSGDQPQHF	TGTGCCAGCTCACGGGGTTCGGGGGATCAGCCCCAGCATTTT
16	TRBV19	.	.	TRBJ1-1	CASSPLRRDKDTEAFF	TGTGCCAGTAGTCCCCTCCGACGGGATAAGGACACTGAAGCTTTCTTT
12	TRBV2	.	.	TRBJ1-1	CASSEPGTEAFF	TGTGCCAGCAGTGAACCGGGGACTGAAGCTTTCTTT
14	TRBV19	.	.	TRBJ1-2	CASRDLPKDYGYTF	TGTGCCAGTAGAGACCTCCCGAAGGACTATGGCTACACCTTC
14	TRBV19	.	.	TRBJ2-7	CASSIGVPGSEQYF	TGTGCCAGTAGTATAGGCGTGCCAGGGAGTGAGCAGTACTTC
14	TRBV7-2	.	.	TRBJ2-2	CASSLGQGSAELFF	TGTGCCAGCAGCTTAGGTCAGGGAAGCGCGGAGCTGTTTTTT
14	TRBV7-9	.	.	TRBJ2-5	CASSSPADLQTQYF	TGTGCCAGCAGCTCCCCAGCCGATTTGCAGACCCAGTACTTC
16	TRBV7-8	TRBD1	medium-sized	TRBJ1-6	CASSLKRQGGDSPLHF	TGTGCCAGCAGCTTAAAAAGACAGGGGGGGGATTCACCCCTCCACTTT
12	TRBV9	.	few	TRBJ2-1	CASSDTYNEQFF	TGTGCCAGCAGCGATACGTACAATGAGCAGTTCTTC
12	TRBV19	.	.	TRBJ1-1	CASAIWGYEAFF	TGTGCCAGTGCAATCTGGGGGTATGAAGCTTTCTTT
12	TRBV28	.	.	TRBJ2-7	CASSPPTSEQYF	TGTGCCAGCAGTCCCCCGACTAGCGAGCAGTACTTC
16	TRBV19	.	.	TRBJ1-5	CASSMRDGGDNQPQHF	TGTGCCAGTAGTATGCGTGATGGGGGAGACAATCAGCCCCAGCATTTT
14	TRBV10-1	TRBD2	.	TRBJ2-1	CASSASGRYNEQFF	TGCGCCAGCAGTGCCAGCGGGAGGTACAATGAGCAGTTCTTC
15	TRBV5-6	.	once	TRBJ1-1	CASSFRRTLIAEAFF	TGTGCCAGCAGCTTCAGACGGACCCTTATCGCTGAAGCTTTCTTT
19	TRBV6-1	.	.	TRBJ1-6	CASSEALIVRRTDNSPLHF	TGTGCCAGCAGTGAAGCGCTGATAGTCAGAAGGACAGATAATTCACCCCTCCACTTT
12	TRBV6-1	.	.	TRBJ1-2	CASFEGIGGYTF	TGTGCCAGCTTTGAGGGTATCGGTGGCTACACCTTC
16	TRBV7-9	TRBD2	.	TRBJ2-5	CASSLGAGGYQETQYF	TGTGCCAGCAGCTTAGGAGCCGGGGGGTACCAAGAGACCCAGTACTTC
15	TRBV5-1	.	.	TRBJ1-1	CASSLGSSGNTEAFF	TGCGCCAGCAGCTTGGGTTCATCGGGGAACACTGAAGCTTTCTTT
13	TRBV18	.	.	TRBJ2-7	CASSQGNPYEQYF	TGTGCCAGCTCACAGGGAAACCCCTACGAGCAGTACTTC
14	TRBV7-2	.	.	TRBJ2-2	CASSLTGSTGELFF	TGTGCCAGCAGCTTAACCGGGAGCACCGGGGAGCTGTTTTTT
15	TRBV27	.	.	TRBJ2-1	CASSLDETTVQWQFF	TGTGCCAGCAGTTTAGACGAGACTACCGTACAATGGCAGTTCTTC
16	TRBV11-3	.	.	TRBJ1-1	CASSLDAGNMNTEAFF	TGTGCCAGCAGCTTAGATGCAGGGAACATGAACACTGAAGCTTTCTTT
16	TRBV6-5	.	.	TRBJ1-6	CASSYSTQGGNSPLHF	TGTGCCAGCAGTTACTCGACCCAGGGTGGAAATTCACCCCTCCACTTT
17	TRBV27	TRBD2	.	TRBJ2-2	CASRLAGAPLNTGELFF	TGTGCCAGCAGGCTAGCGGGGGCCCCTTTGAACACCGGGGAGCTGTTTTTT
17	TRBV28	TRBD2	few	TRBJ2-7	CASSPRLAGFISYEQYF	TGTGCCAGCAGCCCCAGACTAGCGGGATTCATCTCCTACGAGCAGTACTTC
13	TRBV5-1	TRBD1	once	TRBJ1-2	CASSMDRGYGYTF	TGCGCCAGCAGCATGGACAGGGGTTATGGCTACACCTTC
14	TRBV6-6	.	.	TRBJ2-6	CASSYGTGANVLTF	TGTGCCAGCAGTTACGGGACTGGGGCCAACGTCCTGACTTTC
15	TRBV7-2	TRBD1	.	TRBJ2-1	CASSRQGLNGDEQFF	TGTGCCAGCAGCAGACAGGGGTTGAATGGCGATGAGCAGTTCTTC
15	TRBV4-1	.	.	TRBJ1-4	CASSQYQGGDEKLFF	TGCGCCAGCAGCCAATACCAGGGTGGGGATGAAAAACTGTTTTTT
17	TRBV5-1	.	.	TRBJ2-3	CASSPGTFFGGTDTQYF	TGCGCCAGCAGCCCGGGGACTTTCTTCGGTGGCACAGATACGCAGTATTTT
13	TRBV6-5	.	.	TRBJ1-1	CASRRDMNTEAFF	TGTGCCAGCAGACGAGACATGAACACTGAAGCTTTCTTT
11	TRBV4-3	.	once	TRBJ1-2	CASRGNWGYTF	TGCGCCAGCAGGGGTAATTGGGGCTACACCTTC
14	TRBV29-1	.	.	TRBJ1-1	CSVESVRRNTEAFF	TGCAGCGTTGAATCGGTCAGGAGGAACACTGAAGCTTTCTTT
11	TRBV30	.	.	TRBJ1-1	CAWEDQRGAFF	TGTGCCTGGGAGGACCAGCGAGGGGCTTTCTTT
13	TRBV29-1	TRBD2	.	TRBJ2-3	CSVSGSGADTQYF	TGCAGCGTTAGCGGGAGTGGGGCAGATACGCAGTATTTT
16	TRBV27	.	few	TRBJ2-3	CASSLIAIGATNTQYF	TGTGCCAGCAGTTTAATCGCCATCGGGGCGACAAATACGCAGTATTTT
14	TRBV5-6	TRBD2	.	TRBJ2-5	CASSLAGGHETQYF	TGTGCCAGCAGCTTAGCGGGAGGGCACGAGACCCAGTACTTC
12	TRBV18	TRBD1	.	TRBJ2-7	CASSGTGNEQYF	TGTGCCAGCTCAGGGACAGGTAACGAGCAGTACTTC
16	TRBV11-2	.	few	TRBJ1-1	CASSFRGRQPNTEAFF	TGTGCCAGCAGCTTCCGTGGACGTCAGCCCAACACTGAAGCTTTCTTT
11	TRBV2	.	few	TRBJ1-1	CASSLYTEAFF	TGTGCCAGCAGTCTTTACACTGAAGCTTTCTTT
17	TRBV5-1	TRBD1	.	TRBJ1-2	CASSLVSGGYQNYGYTF	TGCGCCAGCAGCTTGGTTTCAGGGGGCTACCAGAACTATGGCTACACCTTC
15	TRBV19	.	.	TRBJ1-4	CASSTGGTPGGKLFF	TGTGCCAGTAGTACAGGCGGGACCCCAGGTGGAAAACTGTTTTTT
15	TRBV4-2	.	.	TRBJ2-2	CASSQEGGRTGELFF	TGTGCCAGCAGCCAAGAGGGCGGTCGAACCGGGGAGCTGTTTTTT
15	TRBV10-3	TRBD2	.	TRBJ2-4	CAIRSGLAGGNIQYF	TGTGCCATCAGATCGGGACTAGCGGGGGGAAACATTCAGTACTTC
16	TRBV10-3	.	.	TRBJ1-6	CAISEYSAGGNSPLHF	TGTGCCATCAGTGAGTATTCGGCAGGCGGGAATTCACCCCTCCACTTT
16	TRBV6-5	.	.	TRBJ1-3	CASSYSRQDPGNTIYF	TGTGCCAGCAGTTACTCGAGGCAGGACCCTGGAAACACCATATATTTT
15	TRBV7-9	TRBD1	.	TRBJ1-1	CASREPGTGFTEAFF	TGTGCCAGCCGAGAACCCGGGACAGGGTTCACTGAAGCTTTCTTT
14	TRBV5-1	.	.	TRBJ1-2	CASSLGGPGSGYTF	TGCGCCAGCAGCTTGGGGGGGCCAGGGTCTGGCTACACCTTC
12	TRBV5-1	.	.	TRBJ2-5	CASSTGQETQYF	TGCGCCAGCAGCACCGGCCAAGAGACCCAGTACTTC
18	TRBV25-1	TRBD1	.	TRBJ2-7	CASSPYFIGTGSTYEQYF	TGTGCCAGCAGTCCTTATTTTATCGGGACAGGGTCCACCTACGAGCAGTACTTC
13	TRBV28	.	.	TRBJ1-4	CASSLRGREKLFF	TGTGCCAGCAGCCTGCGGGGGCGGGAAAAACTGTTTTTT
14	TRBV10-1	.	once	TRBJ1-1	CASSEPGLNTEAFF	TGCGCCAGCAGTGAGCCCGGGTTGAACACTGAAGCTTTCTTT
15	TRBV27	TRBD2	once	TRBJ2-7	CASSFFVAGAGEQYF	TGTGCCAGCAGTTTTTTCGTAGCGGGAGCAGGCGAGCAGTACTTC
13	TRBV2	TRBD1	.	TRBJ1-2	CAISGQGNYGYTF	TGTGCCATCTCCGGACAGGGTAACTATGGCTACACCTTC